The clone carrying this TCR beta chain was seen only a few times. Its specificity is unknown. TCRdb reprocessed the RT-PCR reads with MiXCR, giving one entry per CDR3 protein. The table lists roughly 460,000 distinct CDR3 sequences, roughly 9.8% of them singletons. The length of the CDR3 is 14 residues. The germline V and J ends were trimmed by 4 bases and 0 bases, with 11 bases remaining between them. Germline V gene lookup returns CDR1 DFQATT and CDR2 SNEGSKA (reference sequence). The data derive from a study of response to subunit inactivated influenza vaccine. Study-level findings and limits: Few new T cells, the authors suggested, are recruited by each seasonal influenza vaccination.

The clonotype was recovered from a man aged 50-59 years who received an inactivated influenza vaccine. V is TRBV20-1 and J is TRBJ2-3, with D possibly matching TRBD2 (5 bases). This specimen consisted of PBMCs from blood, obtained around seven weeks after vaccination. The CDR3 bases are TGCAGTGCTAACGGACTTTCTAGCACAGATACGCAGTATTTT. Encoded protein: CSANGLSSTDTQYF.